This T cell receptor (beta chain) was retrieved from a study of T cells in Graves' hyperthyroidism and ophthalmopathy. About the study: Prior to any treatment, at the point of initial diagnosis, peripheral blood was collected. Study-level points and caveats: In validation, the model predicted ophthalmopathy. These predictions came a median approximately six months before onset.

V dropped 3 bases and J dropped 6 bases, with 9 bases sitting between them. Germline values: CDR1 LNHDA, CDR2 SQIVND (reference sequence). This CDR3 is built from 12 residues. TCR beta CDR3 sequences were amplified from RNA transcripts. A set of HTBI primers served as the primers for a first-round RT-PCR of the TCR CDR3. Each CDR3 protein is one row after TCRdb ran MiXCR on the multiplex PCR reads. The data show tens of thousands of distinct CDR3 sequences, around half seen once. A word on this clonotype: The antigen is unknown.

Sequenced input: blood. V and J are TRBV19 and TRBJ2-7; the D gene is possibly TRBD1 (6 bases). The receptor was isolated from a woman aged 45-60 years with Graves' hyperthyroidism that later progressed to Graves' ophthalmopathy. In DNA form, the CDR3 reads TGTGCCAGTAGTATGACAGGATCCGAGCAGTACTTC. As protein: CASSMTGSEQYF.